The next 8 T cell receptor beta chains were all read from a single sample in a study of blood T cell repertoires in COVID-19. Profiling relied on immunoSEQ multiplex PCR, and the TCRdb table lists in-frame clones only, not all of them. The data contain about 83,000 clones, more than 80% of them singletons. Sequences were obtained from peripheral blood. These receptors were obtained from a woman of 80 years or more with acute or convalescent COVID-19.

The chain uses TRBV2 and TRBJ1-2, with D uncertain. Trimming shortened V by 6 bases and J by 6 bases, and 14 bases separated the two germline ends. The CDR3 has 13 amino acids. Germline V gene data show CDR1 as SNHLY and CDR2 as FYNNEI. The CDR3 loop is CASSRSGFDGYTF. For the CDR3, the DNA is TGTGCCAGCAGCCGTTCGGGGTTCGATGGCTACACCTTC.

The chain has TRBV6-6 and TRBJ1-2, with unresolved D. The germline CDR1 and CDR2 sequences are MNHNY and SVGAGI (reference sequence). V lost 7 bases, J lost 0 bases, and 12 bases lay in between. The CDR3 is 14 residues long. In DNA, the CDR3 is TGTGCCAGCAAGATTGATTTAGCTAACTATGGCTACACCTTC. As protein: CASKIDLANYGYTF.

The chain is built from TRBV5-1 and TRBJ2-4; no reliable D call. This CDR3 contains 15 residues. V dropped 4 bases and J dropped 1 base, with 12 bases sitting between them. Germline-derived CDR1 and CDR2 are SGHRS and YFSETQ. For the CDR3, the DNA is TGCGCCAGCAGCGAGAACCCCGGGGCCAAAAACATTCAGTACTTC. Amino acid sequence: CASSENPGAKNIQYF.

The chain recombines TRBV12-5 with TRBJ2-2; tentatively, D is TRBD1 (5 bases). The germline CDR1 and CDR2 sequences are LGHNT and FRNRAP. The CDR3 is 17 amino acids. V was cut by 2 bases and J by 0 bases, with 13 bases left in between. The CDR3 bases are TGTGCTAGTGGTTTGCCCTGGGGCTACGCGAACACCGGGGAGCTGTTTTTT. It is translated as CASGLPWGYANTGELFF.

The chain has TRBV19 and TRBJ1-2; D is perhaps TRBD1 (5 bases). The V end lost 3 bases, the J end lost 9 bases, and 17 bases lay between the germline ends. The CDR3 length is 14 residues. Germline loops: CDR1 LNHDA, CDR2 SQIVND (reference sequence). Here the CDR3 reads CASSIGTGELSYTF. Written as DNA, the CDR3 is TGTGCCAGTAGTATCGGGACTGGGGAATTAAGCTACACCTTC.

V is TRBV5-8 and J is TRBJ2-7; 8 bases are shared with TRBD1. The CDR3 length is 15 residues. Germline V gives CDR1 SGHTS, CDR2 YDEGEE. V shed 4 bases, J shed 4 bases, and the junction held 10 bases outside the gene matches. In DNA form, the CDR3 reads TGTGCCAGCAGCCGGTCCGGGACAGGACTTTACGAGCAGTACTTC. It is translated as CASSRSGTGLYEQYF.

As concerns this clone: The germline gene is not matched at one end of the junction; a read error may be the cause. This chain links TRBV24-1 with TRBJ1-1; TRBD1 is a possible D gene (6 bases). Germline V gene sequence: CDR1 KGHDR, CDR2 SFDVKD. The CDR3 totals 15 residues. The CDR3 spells CATRDSRGMNTEAFF. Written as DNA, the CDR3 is TGTGCCACCAGGGATTCCAGGGGTATGAACACTGAAGCTTTCTTT.

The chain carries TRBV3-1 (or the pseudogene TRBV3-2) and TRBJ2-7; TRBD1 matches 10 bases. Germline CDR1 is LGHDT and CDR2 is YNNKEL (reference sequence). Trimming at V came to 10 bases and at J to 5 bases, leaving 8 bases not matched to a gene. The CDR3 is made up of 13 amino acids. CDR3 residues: CATWTGGSDEQYF. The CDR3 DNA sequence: TGTGCCACCTGGACAGGGGGATCGGACGAGCAGTACTTC.